This T cell receptor (beta chain) is from a study of tumor-infiltrating lymphocytes in oesophageal squamous cell carcinoma. Each CDR3 protein is one row after TCRdb ran MiXCR on the PCR reads. The profile shows more than 15,000 distinct CDR3 sequences, 45% to 50% of them singletons. The CDR3 length is 14 residues. The specimen sequenced was esophageal tumor tissue. V gene TRBV12-3 or TRBV12-4 combines with J gene TRBJ2-3; a possible D gene is TRBD1 (5 bases). TRBJ2-5 explains the end of the DNA better; the J call may be wrong. This sequence originates from a male donor with esophageal squamous cell carcinoma. CDR3 sequence (DNA): TGTGCCAGCAGTTTGTCAGGGTTGGTCGAGACCCAGTACTTC. Residues: CASSLSGLVETQYF.